This section outlines one TCR beta chain sequence together with its context. Sequenced by immunoSEQ multiplex PCR; TCRdb stores in-frame clones only, minus some. The data hold 300,000 to 400,000 clones, with 87% observed a single time. The Seattle patients joined while their infection was active and were tracked longitudinally afterward. This sample is part of a study of blood T cell repertoires in COVID-19. About the research overall: Some COVID-19 samples were acute and others convalescent; all came from the United States, Italy and Spain. PBMCs, B-cell-depleted T cells, or T cells provided the cDNA or gDNA that made up the material.

The specimen sequenced was peripheral blood. This clonotype was sampled from a woman aged 45-65 years with COVID-19, enrolled during active disease.

The CDR3 nucleotides read TGTGCCAGCAGATCCGGGACTCCGAAAAATTACGAGCAGTACTTC. Translating gives CASRSGTPKNYEQYF. V gene TRBV28 combines with J gene TRBJ2-7; D is possibly TRBD2 (6 bases). The CDR3 is made up of 15 amino acids. The V gene's germline CDR1 is MDHEN and CDR2 SYDVKM. V was trimmed by 6 bases and J by 4 bases, leaving 19 bases between them.